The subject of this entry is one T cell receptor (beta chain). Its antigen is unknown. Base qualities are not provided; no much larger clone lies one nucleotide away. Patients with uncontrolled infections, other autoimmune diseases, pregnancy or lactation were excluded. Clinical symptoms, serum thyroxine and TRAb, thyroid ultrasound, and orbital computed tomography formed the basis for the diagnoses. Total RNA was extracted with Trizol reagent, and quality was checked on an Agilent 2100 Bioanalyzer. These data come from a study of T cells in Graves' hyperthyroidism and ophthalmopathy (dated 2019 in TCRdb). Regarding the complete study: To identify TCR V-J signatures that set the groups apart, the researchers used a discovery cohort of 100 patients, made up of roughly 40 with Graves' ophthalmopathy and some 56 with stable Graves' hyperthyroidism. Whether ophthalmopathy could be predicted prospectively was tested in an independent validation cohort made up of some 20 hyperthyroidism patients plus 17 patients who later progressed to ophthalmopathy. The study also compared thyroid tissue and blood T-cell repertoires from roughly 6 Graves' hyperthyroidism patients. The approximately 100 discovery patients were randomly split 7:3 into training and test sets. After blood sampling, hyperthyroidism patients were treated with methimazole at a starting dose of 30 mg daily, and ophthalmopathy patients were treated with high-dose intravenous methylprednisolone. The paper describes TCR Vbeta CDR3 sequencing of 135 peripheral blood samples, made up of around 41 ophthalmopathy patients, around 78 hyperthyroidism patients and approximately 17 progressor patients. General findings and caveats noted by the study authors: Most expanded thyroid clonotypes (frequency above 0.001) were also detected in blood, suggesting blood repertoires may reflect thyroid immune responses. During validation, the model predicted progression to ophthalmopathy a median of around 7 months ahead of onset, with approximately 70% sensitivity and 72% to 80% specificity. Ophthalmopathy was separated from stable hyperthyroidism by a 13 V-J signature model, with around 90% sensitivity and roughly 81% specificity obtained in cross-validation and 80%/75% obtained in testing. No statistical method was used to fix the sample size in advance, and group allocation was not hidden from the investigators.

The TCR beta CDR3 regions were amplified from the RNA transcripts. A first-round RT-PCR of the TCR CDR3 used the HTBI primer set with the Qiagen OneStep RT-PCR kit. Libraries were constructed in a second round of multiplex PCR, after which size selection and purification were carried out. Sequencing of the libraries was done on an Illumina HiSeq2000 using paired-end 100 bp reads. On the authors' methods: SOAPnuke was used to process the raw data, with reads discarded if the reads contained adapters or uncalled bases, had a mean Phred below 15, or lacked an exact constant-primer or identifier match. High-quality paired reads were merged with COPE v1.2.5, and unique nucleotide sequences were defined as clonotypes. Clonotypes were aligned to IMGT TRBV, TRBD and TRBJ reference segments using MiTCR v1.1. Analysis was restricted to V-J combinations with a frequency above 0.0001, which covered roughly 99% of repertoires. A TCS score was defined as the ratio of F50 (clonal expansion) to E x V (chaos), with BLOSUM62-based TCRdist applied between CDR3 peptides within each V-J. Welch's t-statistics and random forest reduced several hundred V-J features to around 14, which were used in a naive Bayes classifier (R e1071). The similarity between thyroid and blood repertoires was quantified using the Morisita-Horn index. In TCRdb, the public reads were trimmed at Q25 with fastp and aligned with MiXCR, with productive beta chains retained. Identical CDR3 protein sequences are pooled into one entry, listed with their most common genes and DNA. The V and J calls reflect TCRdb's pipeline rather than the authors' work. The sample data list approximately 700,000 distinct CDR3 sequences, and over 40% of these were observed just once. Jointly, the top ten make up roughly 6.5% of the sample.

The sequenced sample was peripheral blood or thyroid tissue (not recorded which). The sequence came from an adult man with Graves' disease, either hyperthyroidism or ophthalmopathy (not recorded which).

The DNA sequence reads TGTGCCAGCAGTTACCAGCGTAACTATGGCTACACCTTC. This sequence encodes CASSYQRNYGYTF. This chain is built from TRBV6-5 and TRBJ1-2, with the D gene call left open. Sequences MNHEY (CDR1) and SVGAGI (CDR2) are obtained from the germline V gene. V sheds 2 bases and J sheds 1 base, leaving 5 bases between their ends. From the cysteine through the phenylalanine, the CDR3 covers 13 amino acids. Only the CDR3 portion is preserved as DNA: 39 bases, with reading frame beginning at the first base.